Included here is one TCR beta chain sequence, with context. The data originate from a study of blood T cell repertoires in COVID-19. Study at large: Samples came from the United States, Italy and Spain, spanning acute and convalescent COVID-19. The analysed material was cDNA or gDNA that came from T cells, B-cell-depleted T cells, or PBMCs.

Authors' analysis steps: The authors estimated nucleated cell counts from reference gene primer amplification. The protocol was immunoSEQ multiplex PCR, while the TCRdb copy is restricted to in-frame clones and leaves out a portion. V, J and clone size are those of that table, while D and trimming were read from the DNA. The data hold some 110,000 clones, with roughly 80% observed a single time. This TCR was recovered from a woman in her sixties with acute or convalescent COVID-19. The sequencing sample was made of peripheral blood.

This chain's CDR3 is CATNPLGTGGAGANVLTF. The CDR3 nucleotides read TGTGCCACCAACCCCCTCGGGACAGGGGGAGCTGGGGCCAACGTCCTGACTTTC. The V gene is TRBV15, the J gene TRBJ2-6; 11 nucleotides agree with TRBD1. This CDR3 contains 18 residues. Germline values: CDR1 LNHNV, CDR2 YYDKDF (reference sequence). The J segment lost 2 bases and the V segment lost 7 bases, leaving 10 bases of the junction unmatched.